The 13 T cell receptor beta chains listed next were all sequenced from one sample in a study of PD-1 blockade in classical Hodgkin lymphoma. Described time point: cycle 4 day 1 (C4D1), after five to seven weeks of nivolumab. Every patient experienced relapse after autologous stem cell transplantation, and brentuximab vedotin exposure varied. Clones were read by immunoSEQ multiplex PCR, and TCRdb kept only the in-frame ones, dropping some. The sample consists of tens of thousands of clones, around 80% of them appearing once. The material sequenced was peripheral blood mononuclear cells (PBMCs), taken before the fourth cycle of nivolumab. The receptors come from a human donor with classical Hodgkin lymphoma.

The J gene is TRBJ2-7, the V gene TRBV7-6; 10 bases are shared with TRBD2. Trimming at V came to 3 bases and at J to 2 bases, leaving 4 bases not matched to a gene. Germline CDR1 reads SGHVS; CDR2 reads FNYEAQ. The CDR3 is made up of 15 amino acids. CDR3 sequence reads: CASSLESGRAYEQYF. The CDR3, as DNA: TGTGCCAGCAGCTTGGAGAGCGGGAGGGCCTACGAGCAGTACTTC.

The gene calls are TRBV30 and TRBJ1-6; 9 bases are shared with TRBD1. Germline V gene lookup returns CDR1 GTSNPN and CDR2 SVGIG (reference sequence). This CDR3 is 16 amino acids long. The J segment lost 6 bases and the V segment lost 3 bases, leaving 9 bases of the junction unmatched. CDR3 sequence (DNA): TGTGCCTGGAGCGGGTTCGGGACAGGGCTTAATTCACCCCTCCACTTT. This gives the protein CAWSGFGTGLNSPLHF.

The V and J genes are TRBV5-6 and TRBJ2-7; D unresolved. From germline, CDR1 is SGHDT and CDR2 YYEEEE. Trimming pared 7 bases from V and 0 bases from J, leaving 14 bases between. The length of the CDR3 is 14 residues. CDR3 sequence reads: CASAPIGRSYEQYF. DNA of the CDR3: TGTGCCAGCGCCCCGATAGGTCGCTCCTACGAGCAGTACTTC.

This clone ranks as medium-sized. The chain carries TRBV29-1 and TRBJ1-2; D gene unclear. CDR1 is SQVTM, CDR2 ANQGSEA, per germline. The CDR3 runs to 11 residues. V was shortened by 8 bases and J by 6 bases, with 13 bases between the two germline ends. Here the CDR3 reads CSFSPMNGYTF. Written as DNA, the CDR3 is TGCAGCTTTTCCCCTATGAATGGCTACACCTTC.

CDR3 loop: CASSLWTDSYEQYF. CDR3 nucleotide sequence: TGTGCCAGCAGCTTGTGGACAGACTCCTACGAGCAGTACTTC. The chain links TRBV7-2 to TRBJ2-7; D might be TRBD1 (6 bases). This CDR3 has 14 residues. Germline V gives CDR1 SGHTA, CDR2 FQGNSA. V lost 3 bases to trimming and J lost 0 bases, with 9 bases between them.

This clone was counted between two and nine times. In nucleotides, the CDR3 is TGTGCCAGCAGGAGACAGGGAAATAACTATGGCTACACCTTC. Protein sequence: CASRRQGNNYGYTF. V gene TRBV2 combines with J gene TRBJ1-2, with 7 bases identical to TRBD1. V shed 6 bases, J shed 1 base, and the junction held 5 bases outside the gene matches. This CDR3 has 14 amino acids. Germline V CDR1 and CDR2: SNHLY, FYNNEI.

The CDR3 nucleotides read TGTGCCAGCAGTTACTCCAGGCCCGGGTACGAGCAGTACTTC. Residues: CASSYSRPGYEQYF. The rearrangement uses TRBV6-6 and TRBJ2-7; D gene unclear. In germline, CDR1 is MNHNY, CDR2 SVGAGI (reference sequence). This CDR3 spans 14 amino acids. Trimming pared 0 bases from V and 4 bases from J, leaving 10 bases between.

This sequence joins TRBV11-2 and TRBJ1-1, with D uncertain. The germline V gene has CDR1 SGHAT and CDR2 FQNNGV. This CDR3 has 12 amino acids. V lost 2 bases and J 2 bases, leaving 3 bases between the germline ends. The CDR3: CASSLSNTEAFF. The CDR3 coding sequence is TGTGCCAGCAGCTTATCTAACACTGAAGCTTTCTTT.

This clone occurred a few times. The chain joins TRBV29-1 to TRBJ2-3; possibly TRBD1 for D (5 bases). The CDR3 has 13 amino acids. Trimming removed 7 bases from V and 0 bases from J, with 11 bases in between. Germline V gene sequence: CDR1 SQVTM, CDR2 ANQGSEA. CDR3 DNA sequence: TGCAGCGCCACAGGCACTAGCACAGATACGCAGTATTTT. It specifies CSATGTSTDTQYF.

Only one count was recorded for this clone. The J gene is TRBJ2-5, the V gene TRBV11-2; 9 bases are shared with TRBD1. Germline V gene lookup returns CDR1 SGHAT and CDR2 FQNNGV. J was trimmed by 7 bases and V by 0 bases; bases with no gene match: 9. This CDR3 contains 16 residues. The CDR3 is CASSLDRGTGYGTQYF. The CDR3 DNA reads as TGTGCCAGCAGCTTAGATCGCGGGACAGGGTATGGGACCCAGTACTTC.

This sequence joins TRBV7-3 and TRBJ2-3; 7 bases map to TRBD2. The CDR3 is made up of 15 amino acids. From germline, CDR1 is SGHTA and CDR2 FQGTGA. Unmatched junction bases numbered 7, after V lost 5 bases and J lost 2 bases. CDR3 protein: CASSGRGGATDTQYF. In DNA form, the CDR3 reads TGTGCCAGCAGCGGCCGGGGAGGGGCCACAGATACGCAGTATTTT. Based on the CDR3 plus reference TRBV7-3 and TRBJ2-3, the full variable domain is GAGVSQTPSNKVTEKGKYVELRCDPISGHTALYWYRQSLGQGPEFLIYFQGTGAADDSGLPNDRFFAVRPEGSVSTLKIQRTERGDSAVYLCASSGRGGATDTQYFGPGTRLTVL.

The chain recombines TRBV14 with TRBJ2-4, with TRBD1 as a possible D gene (6 bases). Germline V gene sequence: CDR1 SGHDN, CDR2 FVKESK. This CDR3 region has 13 residues. Trimming pared 4 bases from V and 5 bases from J, leaving 9 bases between. This CDR3 is CASSPGHQNIQYF. In DNA, the CDR3 is TGTGCCAGCAGCCCGGGACATCAAAACATTCAGTACTTC.

The chain is built from TRBV4-2 and TRBJ2-1; 13 bases are shared with TRBD2. CDR1 and CDR2 from the germline V gene are LGHNA and YNFKEQ. This CDR3 spans 21 amino acids. Trimming removed 4 bases from V and 0 bases from J; junction bases left unmatched: 15. The CDR3 spells CASSPFPFRWTSGSSYNEQFF. The CDR3 DNA sequence: TGTGCCAGCAGCCCATTCCCATTCCGATGGACTAGCGGGAGCTCCTACAATGAGCAGTTCTTC.